This T cell receptor (beta chain) came from a study of cytomegalovirus exposure and HLA in healthy donors. The CDR3 spans 11 residues. Trimming took 6 bases from V and 7 from J, leaving 12 bases between them. The germline V gene encodes CDR1 GTSNPN and CDR2 SVGIG (reference sequence). The PCR had 60 Vbeta and 13 Jbeta primers. TCRdb's table, derived via immunoSEQ multiplex PCR, lists solely in-frame clones and lacks some. The table shows about 160,000 clones, with about four fifths occurring only once. Everyone who donated was a healthy bone marrow donor. The V gene is TRBV30, the J gene TRBJ1-2; D not certain. The TCR originated in a male donor in good health and CMV-seropositive. Sequencing input: PBMCs. CDR3 amino acids: CACTPLAGYTF. CDR3 nucleotide sequence: TGTGCCTGTACACCCCTTGCTGGCTACACCTTC.